Listed below are T cell receptor beta chains from one sample, sequenced in a study of early T cells in non-severe SARS-CoV-2 infection. MiXCR was run by TCRdb on the 5' RACE reads, yielding one entry per CDR3 protein. The sample comprises tens of thousands of distinct CDR3 sequences, around 13% of which are singletons, and around 4.7% rests with the top ten. Sequences were obtained from whole blood. Every receptor here comes from an adult who was a healthcare worker with PCR-confirmed SARS-CoV-2 infection or an uninfected control (not recorded which). Both conserved end residues are trimmed from each CDR3.

13 | TRBV30 | AWSTGTGARNEQF
14 | TRBV29-1 | RPAGLAKGNTGELF
16 | TRBV7-8 | ASSPTRLGGPSGETQY
13 | TRBV3-1 | ASSLGGLESDTQY
12 | TRBV24-1 | ATSEGGYTDTQY
9 | TRBV29-1 | SVGGVDGYT
9 | TRBV5-6 | ASSFGNTIY
14 | TRBV7-3 | ASSLLLGVSYNEQF
10 | TRBV2 | ASSDRPDTQY
12 | TRBV13 | ASSSPGRAGEQF
9 | TRBV6-2/TRBV6-3 | ASGTGDTQY
13 | TRBV7-8 | ASSLWTDPAGELF
11 | TRBV5-1 | ASNSAGKETQY
12 | TRBV3-1 | ASSRRDSSSPLH
12 | TRBV12-3/TRBV12-4 | ASRERVNYNEQF
11 | TRBV15 | ATSRDRNAGQF
11 | TRBV20-1 | SAQGEQYLRQY
12 | TRBV7-8 | ASSHRAPSHEQY
14 | TRBV6-4 | ASSLGTSGGTDTQY
14 | TRBV12-3/TRBV12-4 | ARVSRGCPNSYEQY
12 | TRBV19 | ASTPMRGVYGYT
13 | TRBV19 | ASSTVGQFNSPLH
11 | TRBV7-2 | ASSPELQGQAF
16 | TRBV7-2 | ASSLGAGGSGGANVLT